A single sample is the source of the 16 T cell receptor beta chains below, sequenced in a study of beta chain features in type 1 diabetes. Study-wide findings and caveats: TCRB CDR3s were moderately but significantly shorter in Type 1 diabetes patients in all four CD4+ subsets.

These receptors are not linked to any known antigen. As every portion of the isolated RNA was reverse transcribed, the sequencing read expressed TCRB transcripts. Profiled with immunoSEQ multiplex PCR; TCRdb holds only in-frame clones, not every one. This sample has about 340,000 clones, with about 13% found just once. The sample was naive CD4+ T cells from blood. These receptors were taken from a woman aged 18-35 years with type 1 diabetes.

This chain uses TRBV5-4 with TRBJ1-1, with D maybe TRBD1 (5 bases). This CDR3 is 14 amino acids long. Germline assignment: CDR1 SGHNT and CDR2 YYREEE (reference sequence). Trimming shortened V by 0 bases and J by 12 bases, and 18 bases separated the two germline ends. For the CDR3, the DNA is TGTGCCAGCAGCTTGGCCGGGGGGAGTAGTTTGTCTTTCTTT. Its translation is CASSLAGGSSLSFF.

This clone has only a few counts. The chain links TRBV9 to TRBJ2-2; the D gene is possibly TRBD1 (5 bases). CDR3 length: 16 amino acids. The V end was cut by 0 bases, the J end by 0 bases, with 9 bases between. Germline CDR1 is SGDLS and CDR2 is YYNGEE. This CDR3 reads CASSVGGRANTGELFF. The CDR3 DNA follows: TGTGCCAGCAGCGTAGGTGGCAGGGCGAACACCGGGGAGCTGTTTTTT.

In this sample, this clone turned up a few times. V is TRBV7-9 and J is TRBJ2-7; tentatively, D is TRBD1 (6 bases). The germline gives CDR1 SEHNR, CDR2 FQNEAQ (reference sequence). Trimming took 5 bases from V and 3 from J, leaving 14 bases between them. This CDR3 has 14 amino acids. CDR3 loop: CASSPTGTHYEQYF. The DNA for the CDR3 is TGTGCCAGCAGCCCAACAGGGACCCACTACGAGCAGTACTTC.

V and J are TRBV21-1 and TRBJ2-1; no check of the table's D call, TRBD2, against the DNA was made. TRBV21-1 constitutes a pseudogene. CDR3 length equals 17 residues. This CDR3 reads CASSTPILAGGHCEQFF. The CDR3 nucleotides are TGTGCCAGCAGCACCCCGATACTAGCGGGAGGGCATTGTGAGCAGTTCTTC.

The chain recombines TRBV9 with TRBJ2-3; the D is unclear. CDR1 and CDR2 from the germline V gene are SGDLS and YYNGEE. There are 16 residues in the CDR3. V was shortened by 0 bases and J by 2 bases, with 13 bases between the two germline ends. The CDR3 protein is CASSVAAEYFTDTQYF. Here the CDR3 DNA reads TGTGCCAGCAGCGTAGCGGCGGAATACTTCACAGATACGCAGTATTTT.

The rearrangement links TRBV18 to TRBJ1-3, with D tentatively TRBD1 (6 bases). Trimming shortened V by 1 base and J by 0 bases, and 10 bases separated the two germline ends. Per the germline V gene, CDR1 is KGHSH and CDR2 is LQKENI. This CDR3 region has 16 residues. The CDR3 DNA reads TGTGCCAGCTCACCACGGCGACAGGACTCTGGAAACACCATATATTTT. This encodes CASSPRRQDSGNTIYF.

The CDR3 region has the DNA TGTGCCAGCAGCCCGCTAGCGGGAAGCTACAATGAGCAGTTCTTC. Translation gives CASSPLAGSYNEQFF. The V and J genes are TRBV4-2 and TRBJ2-1; 9 bases line up with TRBD2. In germline, CDR1 is LGHNA, CDR2 YNFKEQ. J lost 3 bases, V lost 4 bases, and 4 bases had no gene match. The CDR3 sequence is 15 residues long.

The genes are TRBV7-8 and TRBJ2-2, with D maybe TRBD2 (5 bases). The length of the CDR3 is 17 residues. V lost 5 bases, J lost 1 base, and 17 bases lay in between. The germline CDR1 and CDR2 sequences are SGHVS and FQNEAQ. CDR3 amino acids: CASSIPSRHMNTGELFF. CDR3 DNA sequence: TGTGCCAGCAGCATCCCTAGCCGCCACATGAACACCGGGGAGCTGTTTTTT.

V gene TRBV2 combines with J gene TRBJ1-5, with D possibly TRBD1 on 5 matching bases. Germline CDR1 and CDR2: SNHLY and FYNNEI. This CDR3 is built from 15 residues. Trimming took 3 bases from V and 6 from J, leaving 15 bases between them. The CDR3: CASSETGGPRQPQHF. CDR3 nucleotide sequence: TGTGCCAGCAGTGAGACGGGGGGTCCCCGTCAGCCCCAGCATTTT. Based on the CDR3 plus reference TRBV2 and TRBJ1-5, the full variable domain is EPEVTQTPSHQVTQMGQEVILRCVPISNHLYFYWYRQILGQKVEFLVSFYNNEISEKSEIFDDQFSVERPDGSNFTLKIRSTKLEDSAMYFCASSETGGPRQPQHFGDGTRLSIL.

J is TRBJ2-5 and V is TRBV28; TRBD2 agrees at 7 bases. This CDR3 comprises 15 residues. The germline gives CDR1 MDHEN, CDR2 SYDVKM. V dropped 3 bases and J dropped 5; count of bases not matched to a gene: 9. The CDR3 region is CASSFWGRAVETQYF. For the CDR3, the DNA is TGTGCCAGCAGTTTTTGGGGGAGGGCCGTCGAGACCCAGTACTTC.

This clone was observed a few times. The chain uses TRBV11-2 and TRBJ2-2; a weak D match, TRBD2 (5 bases). Germline lookup yields CDR1 SGHAT and CDR2 FQNNGV. V lost 3 bases and J lost 5, with 16 bases in between. The CDR3 is made up of 16 amino acids. DNA for the CDR3: TGTGCCAGCAGCTTGGGTGGGAACCAGCGGACCGGGGAGCTGTTTTTT. Its translation is CASSLGGNQRTGELFF. Full variable domain (missing parts from reference TRBV11-2 and TRBJ2-2): EAGVAQSPRYKIIEKRQSVAFWCNPISGHATLYWYQQILGQGPKLLIQFQNNGVVDDSQLPKDRFSAERLKGVDSTLKIQPAKLEDSAVYLCASSLGGNQRTGELFFGEGSRLTVL.

The chain combines TRBV7-3 with TRBJ2-1; D perhaps matches TRBD2 (6 bases). This CDR3 has 16 residues. The V gene lost 6 bases and the J gene lost 6 bases, with 21 bases spanning the gap. Germline V CDR1 and CDR2: SGHTA, FQGTGA. CDR3 in DNA: TGTGCCAGCAGTCCCTGGGGGGTTCAAGGGAGCAATGAGCAGTTCTTC. This sequence encodes CASSPWGVQGSNEQFF. Full variable domain (outside the CDR3, taken from reference TRBV7-3 and TRBJ2-1): GAGVSQTPSNKVTEKGKYVELRCDPISGHTALYWYRQSLGQGPEFLIYFQGTGAADDSGLPNDRFFAVRPEGSVSTLKIQRTERGDSAVYLCASSPWGVQGSNEQFFGPGTRLTVL.

The chain joins TRBV9 to TRBJ2-3, with D maybe TRBD1 (5 bases). V lost 6 bases and J lost 2, with 16 bases in between. Germline CDR1 SGDLS, CDR2 YYNGEE. The CDR3 contains 15 residues. CDR3 DNA sequence: TGTGCCAGCATCCTTCTCCCAGGGTACACAGATACGCAGTATTTT. It encodes CASILLPGYTDTQYF.

This clone was observed a handful of times. CDR3 sequence reads: CASSSGRNTGELFF. The CDR3 nucleotides read TGTGCCAGCAGCTCGGGTAGGAACACCGGGGAGCTGTTTTTT. The J gene is TRBJ2-2, the V gene TRBV5-6; D call uncertain. Germline V gives CDR1 SGHDT, CDR2 YYEEEE. The CDR3 runs 14 residues. V was cut by 3 bases and J by 1 base, with 7 bases left in between.

The J gene is TRBJ1-2, the V gene TRBV6-1; D not certain. Trimming removed 0 bases from V and 5 bases from J, with 13 bases in between. The CDR3 spans 15 residues. CDR1 MNHNS and CDR2 SASEGT come from the germline V gene. This CDR3 reads CASSEAGVGGYGYTF. The CDR3 DNA reads TGTGCCAGCAGTGAAGCGGGAGTCGGAGGGTATGGCTACACCTTC.

This clone was found once. This rearrangement joins TRBV28 to TRBJ1-1; 10 bases align to TRBD1. The CDR3 totals 15 residues. Germline CDR1 and CDR2: MDHEN and SYDVKM. V shed 6 bases and J 10 bases; nucleotides not matched to a gene: 14. The CDR3 DNA sequence: TGTGCCAGCAGATTGACAGGGGGCGCGGAGTGGGGAGCTTTCTTT. Amino acids: CASRLTGGAEWGAFF.